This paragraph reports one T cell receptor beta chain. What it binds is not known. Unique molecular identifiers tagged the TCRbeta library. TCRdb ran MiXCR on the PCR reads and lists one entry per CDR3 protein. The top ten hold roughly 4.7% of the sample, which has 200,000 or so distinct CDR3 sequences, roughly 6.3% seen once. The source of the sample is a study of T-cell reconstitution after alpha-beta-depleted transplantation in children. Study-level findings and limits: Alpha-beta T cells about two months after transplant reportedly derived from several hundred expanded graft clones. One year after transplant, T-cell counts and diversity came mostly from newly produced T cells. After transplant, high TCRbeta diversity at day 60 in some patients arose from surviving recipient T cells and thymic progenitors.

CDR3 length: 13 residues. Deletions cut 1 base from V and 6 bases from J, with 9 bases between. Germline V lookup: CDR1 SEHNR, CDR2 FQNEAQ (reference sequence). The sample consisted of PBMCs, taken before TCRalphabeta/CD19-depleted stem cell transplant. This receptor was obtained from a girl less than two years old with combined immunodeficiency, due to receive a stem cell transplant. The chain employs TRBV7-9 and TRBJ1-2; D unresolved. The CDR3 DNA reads TGTGCCAGCAGCTTAGGGGGAAGGAATGGCTACACCTTC. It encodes CASSLGGRNGYTF.